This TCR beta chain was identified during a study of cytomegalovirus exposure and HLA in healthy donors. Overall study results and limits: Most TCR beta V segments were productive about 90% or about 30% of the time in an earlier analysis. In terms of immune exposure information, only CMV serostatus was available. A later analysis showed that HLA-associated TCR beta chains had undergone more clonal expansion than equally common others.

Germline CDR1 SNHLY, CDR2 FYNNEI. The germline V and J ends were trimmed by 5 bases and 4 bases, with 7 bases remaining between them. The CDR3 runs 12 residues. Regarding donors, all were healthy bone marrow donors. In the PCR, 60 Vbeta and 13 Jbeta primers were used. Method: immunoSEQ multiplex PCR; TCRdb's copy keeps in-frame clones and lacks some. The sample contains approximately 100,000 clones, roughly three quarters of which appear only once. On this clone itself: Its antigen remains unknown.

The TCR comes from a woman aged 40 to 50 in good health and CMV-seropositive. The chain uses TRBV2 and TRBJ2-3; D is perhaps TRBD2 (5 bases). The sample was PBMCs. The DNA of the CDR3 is TGTGCCAGCAGTAAACTAGCAGATACGCAGTATTTT. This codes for CASSKLADTQYF.